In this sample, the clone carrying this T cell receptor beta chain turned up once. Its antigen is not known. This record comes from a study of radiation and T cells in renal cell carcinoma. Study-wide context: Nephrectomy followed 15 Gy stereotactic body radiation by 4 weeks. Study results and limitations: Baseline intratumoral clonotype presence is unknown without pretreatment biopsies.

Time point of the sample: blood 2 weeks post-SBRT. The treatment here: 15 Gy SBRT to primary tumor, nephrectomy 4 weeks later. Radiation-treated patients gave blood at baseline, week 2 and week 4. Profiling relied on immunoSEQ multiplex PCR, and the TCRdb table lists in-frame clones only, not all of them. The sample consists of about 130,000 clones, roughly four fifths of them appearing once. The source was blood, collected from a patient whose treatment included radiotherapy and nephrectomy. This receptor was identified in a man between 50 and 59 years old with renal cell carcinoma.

The CDR3: CASSEIRGASGANVLTF. CDR3 coding DNA: TGTGCCAGCAGTGAAATCAGGGGCGCTTCTGGGGCCAACGTCCTGACTTTC. The V call is TRBV2, the J call TRBJ2-6, with D possibly matching TRBD1 (6 bases). The ends were cut back, 2 bases at V and 1 base at J, with 12 bases in the middle. Per the germline V gene, CDR1 is SNHLY and CDR2 is FYNNEI. CDR3 length: 17 amino acids.